This TCR beta chain was retrieved from a study of CD8+ T cells in alopecia areata. About the study: Tofacitinib lasted 6 to 18 months, then 6 months off drug. Study-level results: Given one nonresponder, whether baseline CD8+ expansion relates to response remains uncertain.

Treatment defined: oral pan-JAK inhibitor, 5-10 mg twice daily. Lesional scalp punch biopsies and peripheral blood came from alopecia areata patients. Per germline, CDR1 LNHNV and CDR2 YYDKDF (reference sequence). V lost 0 bases and J lost 8; bases outside the gene matches: 7. This CDR3 has 15 amino acids. cDNA serving as the sequencing template came from extracted, reverse transcribed RNA. Assay: immunoSEQ multiplex PCR; the TCRdb copy retains only in-frame clones and omits some. The table has about 200,000 clones, 60% seen once; the top ten hold over 0.9%. With respect to this clone: The target antigen is unknown.

This sequence was found in a human donor with alopecia areata. Sequenced material: CD4+ T cells sorted from blood, taken at week 24, from a patient treated with tofacitinib. The chain couples TRBV15 to TRBJ1-2; 9 bases agree with TRBD1. CDR3 amino acids: CATSRDWTGAEGYTF. The DNA of the CDR3 is TGTGCCACCAGCAGAGATTGGACAGGGGCAGAAGGCTACACCTTC.